This paragraph covers one TCR beta chain sequence. This record belongs to a study of CD8+CD57+ T cells in acquired aplastic anemia. Germline V gives CDR1 SEHNR, CDR2 FQNEAQ (reference sequence). V gave up 4 bases and J gave up 4 bases, with 13 bases separating them. The CDR3 length is 14 residues. Genomic DNA templated the TCR beta VDJ and CDR3 profiling. TCRdb reanalysed the reads using MiXCR and keeps one entry per CDR3 protein. The sample has 200,000 or so distinct CDR3 sequences, 64% seen once. The chain uses TRBV7-9 and TRBJ1-2; no clear D gene. The sequence derives from a human donor with severe aplastic anemia or a healthy control (not recorded which). Material for sequencing was sorted CD4+, CD8+, or CD8+CD57+ T cells (not recorded which) from PBMCs. The CDR3 DNA reads TGTGCCAGCAGCTCGCAGGCGCAGACCTATGGCTACACCTTC. Translated: CASSSQAQTYGYTF. Based on the CDR3 plus reference TRBV7-9 and TRBJ1-2, the full variable domain is DTGVSQNPRHKITKRGQNVTFRCDPISEHNRLYWYRQTLGQGPEFLTYFQNEAQLEKSRLLSDRFSAERPKGSFSTLEIQRTEQGDSAMYLCASSSQAQTYGYTFGSGTRLTVV.